Shown below are 29 T cell receptor beta chains from a single sample sequenced in a study of blood T cell repertoires in COVID-19. The method was immunoSEQ multiplex PCR; TCRdb's version includes in-frame clones alone and lacks a portion of them. The table lists just under 40,000 clones, roughly 94% of them singletons, with under 5% in the top ten. The sample consisted of peripheral blood. These receptor sequences come from a human donor with active COVID-19. The donor label of this sample is uncertain.

The V call is TRBV3-1 (or the pseudogene TRBV3-2), the J call TRBJ2-1, with 10 nucleotides matching TRBD2. This CDR3 spans 17 amino acids. Per germline, CDR1 LGHDT and CDR2 YNNKEL (reference sequence). With V trimmed by 3 bases and J by 2 bases, 7 bases remained unmatched. The CDR3, as DNA: TGTGCCAGCAGCCACCTACGGAGCGGGGGGGCCTACAATGAGCAGTTCTTC. Protein product: CASSHLRSGGAYNEQFF.

V and J are TRBV6-5 and TRBJ1-1; a weak D match, TRBD1 (6 bases). Trimming removed 6 bases at V and 1 base at J, with 12 bases between. The CDR3 is 14 residues long. Germline CDR1 is MNHEY and CDR2 is SVGAGI. The CDR3 sequence is CASRPEDRNTEAFF. The CDR3 nucleotides read TGTGCCAGCAGGCCCGAGGACAGGAACACTGAAGCTTTCTTT.

V usage is TRBV19 and J usage is TRBJ2-1; 8 bases map to TRBD1. V was pared by 7 bases and J by 8 bases, with 7 bases of the junction left unmatched. This CDR3 is built from 13 residues. Germline CDR1 reads LNHDA; CDR2 reads SQIVND (reference sequence). CDR3 loop: CASIGQGYDEQFF. For the CDR3, the DNA is TGTGCCAGTATTGGACAGGGTTACGATGAGCAGTTCTTC.

The chain recombines TRBV5-1 with TRBJ2-7; tentatively, D is TRBD1 (6 bases). The CDR3 contains 14 residues. Germline CDR1 SGHRS, CDR2 YFSETQ. With 5 bases removed from V and 5 bases from J, the gap between germline ends came to 17 bases. The CDR3 sequence: CASRQGGSGDEQYF. The CDR3 DNA follows: TGCGCCAGCAGGCAAGGAGGCTCAGGGGACGAGCAGTACTTC.

The CDR3 DNA is TGTGCCAGCAGTTACTCTCACTACAATGAGCAGTTCTTC. This translates into CASSYSHYNEQFF. J is TRBJ2-1 and V is TRBV6-2 or TRBV6-3; unclear D gene. Trimming removed 0 bases at V and 3 bases at J, with 3 bases between. This CDR3 spans 13 amino acids. CDR1 MNHEY and CDR2 SVGEGT come from the germline V gene.

The rearrangement uses TRBV10-3 and TRBJ2-5; 12 bases align to TRBD1. Unmatched junction bases numbered 5, after V lost 7 bases and J lost 5 bases. The CDR3 contains 14 residues. Germline-derived CDR1 and CDR2 are ENHRY and SYGVKD. CDR3 sequence: CAIKGQGAAETQYF. The CDR3 DNA is TGTGCCATCAAGGGACAGGGGGCTGCGGAGACCCAGTACTTC.

This rearrangement joins TRBV19 to TRBJ2-1; possible D gene TRBD1, 6 bases. V lost 0 bases and J lost 1, with 13 bases in between. This CDR3 has 17 residues. CDR1 and CDR2 from the germline V gene are LNHDA and SQIVND (reference sequence). The CDR3 is CASSIDQGRLSYNEQFF. The CDR3 DNA reads as TGTGCCAGTAGTATAGACCAGGGGCGCCTTTCCTACAATGAGCAGTTCTTC.

This clone showed up just once. The V call is TRBV29-1, the J call TRBJ2-7; 7 nucleotides agree with TRBD1. Germline V gene data show CDR1 as SQVTM and CDR2 as ANQGSEA. Trimming removed 6 bases from V and 0 bases from J; junction bases left unmatched: 5. The CDR3 has 13 amino acids. This CDR3 reads CSVSDRFSYEQYF. The CDR3 DNA follows: TGCAGCGTCTCGGACAGGTTCTCCTACGAGCAGTACTTC.

V is TRBV6-4 and J is TRBJ2-1, with TRBD1 identical over 7 bases. With 5 bases clipped from V and 4 bases from J, the junction kept 11 bases outside the gene matches. Germline V gene sequence: CDR1 MRHNA, CDR2 SNTAGT. The CDR3 is made up of 16 amino acids. The CDR3 region has the DNA TGTGCCAGCAGTCCGGGACAGAACCCCTCTTACAATGAGCAGTTCTTC. This encodes CASSPGQNPSYNEQFF.

The J gene is TRBJ2-2, the V gene TRBV4-1; 7 nucleotides align to TRBD1. Unmatched junction bases numbered 6, after V lost 4 bases and J lost 7 bases. The CDR3 covers 14 residues. Germline loops: CDR1 MGHRA, CDR2 YSYEKL. The CDR3 reads CASSRRQGDGELFF. CDR3 coding DNA: TGCGCCAGCAGCCGTAGACAGGGTGACGGGGAGCTGTTTTTT.

The chain joins TRBV6-5 to TRBJ1-1, with unresolved D. The germline V gene encodes CDR1 MNHEY and CDR2 SVGAGI. V lost 1 base to trimming and J lost 1 base, with 4 bases between them. The CDR3 has 13 amino acids. The CDR3: CASSYYKNTEAFF. Here the CDR3 DNA reads TGTGCCAGCAGTTACTACAAGAACACTGAAGCTTTCTTT.

This chain uses TRBV29-1 with TRBJ2-5, with D perhaps TRBD1 (5 bases). This CDR3 has 12 amino acids. V was clipped by 4 bases and J by 2 bases, with 8 bases between them. In germline, CDR1 is SQVTM, CDR2 ANQGSEA. CDR3 protein: CSVARDQETQYF. DNA for the CDR3: TGCAGCGTTGCCAGGGATCAAGAGACCCAGTACTTC.

This chain connects TRBV5-1 to TRBJ2-7; 9 bases are a match to TRBD1. The CDR3 loop spans 14 amino acids. Unmatched junction bases numbered 5, after V lost 4 bases and J lost 3 bases. CDR1 SGHRS and CDR2 YFSETQ come from the germline V gene. For the CDR3, the DNA is TGCGCCAGCAGCCGAGAGGGACAGGGCTACGAGCAGTACTTC. It specifies CASSREGQGYEQYF.

The rearrangement joins TRBV24-1 to TRBJ2-1; 7 bases map to TRBD1. Unmatched junction bases numbered 13, after V lost 4 bases and J lost 8 bases. Germline V gives CDR1 KGHDR, CDR2 SFDVKD. The CDR3 consists of 16 residues. In DNA form, the CDR3 reads TGTGCCACCAGTGACCGGGACAGCCGGTTTTTCGATGAGCAGTTCTTC. This gives the protein CATSDRDSRFFDEQFF.

The chain links TRBV11-3 to TRBJ1-1; 11 bases match TRBD1. This CDR3 is built from 13 residues. Germline V gene data show CDR1 as SGHNT and CDR2 as YENEEA. V trimming: 5 bases; J trimming: 10 bases; junction bases outside the gene matches: 6. CDR3 in amino acids: CASSLGQGAVAFF. The CDR3 DNA sequence: TGTGCCAGCAGCCTAGGACAGGGGGCAGTAGCTTTCTTT.

The chain uses TRBV12-3 or TRBV12-4 and TRBJ1-4; TRBD1 matches 7 bases. This CDR3 has 12 amino acids. V was clipped by 8 bases and J by 8 bases; unmatched bases: 5. The CDR3 sequence is CASGGQSEKLFF. DNA of the CDR3: TGTGCCAGCGGGGGACAGTCAGAAAAACTGTTTTTT.

The V and J genes are TRBV5-1 and TRBJ2-2, with D possibly TRBD2 on 5 matching bases. Between the trimmed V and J ends, which lost 4 bases and 5 bases, there was a span of 15 bases. CDR3 size: 15 residues. Germline CDR1 is SGHRS and CDR2 is YFSETQ. In DNA, the CDR3 is TGCGCCAGCAGCGTAGGAAGGGCGGGTACCGGGGAGCTGTTTTTT. Encoded protein: CASSVGRAGTGELFF.

The V call is TRBV12-3 or TRBV12-4, the J call TRBJ2-7; D not resolved. V lost 4 bases, J lost 3 bases, and 4 bases lay in between. The CDR3 contains 11 residues. The chain's CDR3 is CASSSFYEQYF. The CDR3 DNA reads TGTGCCAGCAGTTCATTCTACGAGCAGTACTTC.

The table lists this clone with a count of one. This chain links TRBV2 with TRBJ2-7; no clear D gene. Trimming shortened V by 6 bases and J by 0 bases, and 9 bases separated the two germline ends. The CDR3 totals 13 residues. CDR1 and CDR2 from the germline V gene are SNHLY and FYNNEI. The CDR3 sequence: CASRQTSSYEQYF. The CDR3, as DNA: TGTGCCAGCAGACAGACAAGCTCCTACGAGCAGTACTTC.

The V call is TRBV5-1, the J call TRBJ2-5, with TRBD2 matching over 8 bases. The V segment lost 7 bases and the J segment 5 bases; nucleotides outside the gene matches: 13. The CDR3 loop spans 15 amino acids. In germline, CDR1 is SGHRS, CDR2 YFSETQ. CDR3 loop: CASDPLAGTRETQYF. The CDR3 region has the DNA TGCGCCAGCGACCCCCTAGCGGGTACGAGGGAGACCCAGTACTTC.

V and J are TRBV3-1 (or the pseudogene TRBV3-2) and TRBJ2-5; 8 positions agree with TRBD2. Germline values: CDR1 LGHDT, CDR2 YNNKEL (reference sequence). J gave up 2 bases and V 1 base, and 9 bases lay outside the gene matches. The CDR3 length is 17 residues. In nucleotides, the CDR3 is TGTGCCAGCAGCCAAGTTGTAGCGGGGTACGTACAAGAGACCCAGTACTTC. It is translated as CASSQVVAGYVQETQYF.

This clone was detected a few times. The genes are TRBV2 and TRBJ2-7; no clear D. Trimming removed 6 bases at V and 1 base at J, with 4 bases between. The CDR3 contains 11 residues. Germline lookup yields CDR1 SNHLY and CDR2 FYNNEI. CDR3 sequence reads: CASSVSYEQYF. As DNA, the CDR3 is TGTGCCAGCAGCGTTTCCTACGAGCAGTACTTC.

The sample holds one count of this clone. This chain uses TRBV12-3 or TRBV12-4 with TRBJ2-7, with D hard to call. There are 13 residues in the CDR3. Deletions cut 5 bases from V and 9 bases from J, with 17 bases between. CDR3 nucleotide sequence: TGTGCCAGCAGTGACCCGTCTCGGGTTAGGCAGTACTTC. It translates to CASSDPSRVRQYF.

The chain combines TRBV5-4 with TRBJ2-5, with 12 bases aligning to TRBD2. Germline CDR1 is SGHNT and CDR2 is YYREEE (reference sequence). The junction had 14 bases not matched to a gene; V was cut back by 4 bases and J by 4 bases. The CDR3 runs to 18 residues. CDR3 in amino acids: CASSTAATSGGYGETQYF. CDR3 nucleotide sequence: TGTGCCAGCAGCACAGCCGCCACTAGCGGGGGGTACGGAGAGACCCAGTACTTC.

The chain is built from TRBV2 and TRBJ2-5; 15 bases line up with TRBD2. Germline assignment: CDR1 SNHLY and CDR2 FYNNEI. This CDR3 region has 16 residues. Trimming took 6 bases from V and 5 from J; bases not matched to a gene: 7. The CDR3 sequence: CASSLGLAGGGETQYF. CDR3 nucleotides: TGTGCCAGCAGCCTCGGACTAGCGGGAGGGGGTGAGACCCAGTACTTC.

The V gene is TRBV27, the J gene TRBJ2-7; 10 bases fit TRBD2. In germline, CDR1 is MNHEY, CDR2 SMNVEV (reference sequence). V shed 2 bases and J 4 bases; nucleotides not matched to a gene: 11. CDR3 size: 17 residues. Here the CDR3 reads CASSLTITSGRDYEQYF. The CDR3 DNA sequence: TGTGCCAGCAGTTTAACTATCACGAGCGGGAGGGATTACGAGCAGTACTTC.

The CDR3 nucleotides read TGTGCCAGCAAACCGGGGGGCCTCACAGATACGCAGTATTTT. Translated: CASKPGGLTDTQYF. The chain is built from TRBV6-5 and TRBJ2-3, with D tentatively TRBD2 (7 bases). The ends were cut back, 7 bases at V and 2 bases at J, with 13 bases in the middle. The CDR3 runs 14 residues. In germline, CDR1 is MNHEY, CDR2 SVGAGI.

The CDR3 DNA sequence: TGTGCCAGCAGCCCAGACGCCCTCGACAATCCCTATAATTCACCCCTCCACTTT. Translation: CASSPDALDNPYNSPLHF. V usage is TRBV21-1 and J usage is TRBJ1-6; TRBD1 is the table's D call and was not checked against the DNA. TRBV21-1 is marked as a pseudogene. The CDR3 contains 18 residues.

The rearrangement links TRBV14 to TRBJ2-3; tentative D call: TRBD1 (5 bases). There are 17 residues in the CDR3. Germline CDR1 SGHDN, CDR2 FVKESK. V lost 5 bases to trimming and J lost 1 base, with 19 bases between them. CDR3 DNA sequence: TGTGCCAGCAGCTACCTAAGGGGTCGTGGGGGCACAGATACGCAGTATTTT. It specifies CASSYLRGRGGTDTQYF.